This TCR beta chain was sequenced during a study of Graves' ophthalmopathy and Graves' hyperthyroidism. Study-wide background: The blood sample was drawn at first diagnosis and before any treatment.

Study results and limitations: Ophthalmopathy progression prediction by the model yielded a sensitivity of about 70% and a specificity of nearly 75%.

The sequenced template was RNA, covering the TCR beta CDR3 region. RT-PCR with HTBI primers came first, then second-round multiplex PCR. One entry per CDR3 protein, called by TCRdb with MiXCR from the multiplex PCR reads. The sample carries about 740,000 distinct CDR3 sequences, roughly two fifths recorded once. Germline CDR1 is SGHTS and CDR2 is YDEGEE. V lost 5 bases, J lost 4 bases, and 7 bases stayed unmatched. The CDR3 runs 15 residues. Note on this clonotype: The antigen is undetermined.

The chain uses TRBV5-8 and TRBJ1-1, with TRBD1 matching over 11 bases. The sequenced material came from peripheral blood. This sequence was found in an adult man with Graves' ophthalmopathy. This chain's CDR3 is CASSLVGQGVTEAFF. The CDR3 coding sequence is TGTGCCAGCAGTCTTGTGGGACAGGGGGTCACTGAAGCTTTCTTT.